This T cell receptor (beta chain) came from a study of blood T cell repertoires in COVID-19. The overall study: Nucleic acid was either cDNA or gDNA, and it came from T cells, B-cell-depleted T cells, or PBMCs.

CDR3 size: 19 residues. From germline, CDR1 is MNHNY and CDR2 SVGAGI (reference sequence). Trimming cost V 5 bases and J 2 bases; bases outside gene matches: 17. Measured with immunoSEQ multiplex PCR; TCRdb has only the in-frame clones, and not every one. Found here are 350,000 to 550,000 clones, more than 85% of them singletons; the top ten hold around 4.4%. This rearrangement joins TRBV6-6 to TRBJ2-5; 10 bases are shared with TRBD2. This receptor was obtained from a woman in her thirties with acute or convalescent COVID-19. The sequencing sample was made of peripheral blood. As DNA, the CDR3 is TGTGCCAGCAGTCTGTTCAGGGCCCTAGCGGGGGAAATACAAGAGACCCAGTACTTC. Translating gives CASSLFRALAGEIQETQYF.